This section outlines one T cell receptor beta chain sequence together with its context. This clonotype was detected ten times or more. Its antigen target is currently unknown. The sample holds no much larger clone one base away, and base qualities are not on file. The data derive from a study of neurological immune-mediated disorders (dated 2019 in TCRdb). In terms of the full investigation: The study compared peripheral blood TCR-beta repertoires of HTLV-I-associated myelopathy (HAM/TSP) patients, multiple sclerosis patients and healthy controls using UMI-based sequencing. Alongside PBMC samples, the set of 106 TCR-beta libraries contained longitudinal samples, technical triplicates, and paired CD4+ and CD8+ T-cell subsets that had been sorted. The cohort comprised roughly 65 subjects: around 15 HAM/TSP patients, approximately 34 multiple sclerosis patients and 20 healthy controls. Beyond this particular receptor, the publication reports: TCR clonal expansion was highest in HAM/TSP patients and lowest in MS patients, with MS patients falling below even healthy controls. Expanded clones from different subjects shared no identical CDR3 amino acid sequences, which suggests that TCR-beta repertoires were private in all groups.

The germline V gene (reference sequence) supplies CDR1 MNHEY and CDR2 SMNVEV. Clipping removes 5 bases from V and 5 bases from J, with 14 as the unmatched junction base count. The CDR3 runs 17 amino acids, cysteine and phenylalanine included. CDR3 DNA only is kept here, 51 bases in frame from base 1. cDNA synthesis used template-switch 5'RACE with a primer carrying a 10-nucleotide random unique molecular identifier tagging each TCR transcript. Over 170 million TCR-beta sequences, covering 15-18 subjects, were produced in each sequencing run. The RNeasy kit was used for extraction of total RNA. The KAPA Real-time Library Amplification kit was used to amplify TCR-beta VDJ regions with primers targeting the TCR constant region and the 5'RACE anchor. A first PCR added sample indexes and Illumina adaptors, and a second PCR then raised library yield. After Ampure bead purification, the TCR product of roughly 650 bp was size-selected on a 2% E-gel SizeSelection system. Before pooling, library quality was checked on a Bioanalyzer, concentration was measured with Qubit, and libraries were quantified with the Kapa Library Quantification kit. Paired-end 2 x 150 bp sequencing of the libraries was performed on an Illumina HiSeq 2500. To increase sequence diversity, roughly 24-30% phiX was spiked into each library pool. Turning to the authors' computational methods: Quality-filtered reads were processed with the UMI-based MiGEC pipeline, and over 80% of raw TCR sequences were removed by the MiGEC pipeline during error correction. VDJ genes were aligned to IMGT germline references, and each clonotype was defined by a unique CDR3 amino acid sequence together with V-J genes. VDJtools evaluated clonal expansion, Shannon diversity and CDR3 relatedness (CalcPairwiseDistances, ClusterSamples); CLCbio workbench built phylogenetic trees. Expanded clones were defined as having at least 8 unique UMIs, based on coefficient-of-variation modelling across technical triplicates. TCRdb reprocessing: public reads trimmed at Q25 with fastp, clones called with MiXCR, in-frame beta chains kept. Each CDR3 protein gets just one entry, which takes the most common genes and DNA from the rows behind it. These V and J calls originate from TCRdb's pipeline instead of the authors' own analysis. For this sample there are around 28,000 distinct CDR3 sequences; roughly 6.7% appear just once. Approximately 9.6% of the sample rests with the top ten.

Blood bank volunteers in Maryland, USA served as the healthy controls. For the unsorted PBMC libraries, 2 million PBMCs were stored in RNAlater at -80 degrees C until RNA extraction and were used to generate the libraries. Peripheral blood was subjected to Ficoll-Hypaque density gradient centrifugation to isolate PBMCs, which were then cryopreserved in liquid nitrogen. The sequencing input was PBMCs. The rearrangement joined TRBV27 to TRBJ1-1; TRBD1 matches 10 bases in the middle. The TCR comes from a woman aged 45-59 years in good health. This receptor carries the CDR3 CASSTLVGTGAKTEAFF. The nucleotide sequence is given as TGTGCCAGCAGTACCTTAGTGGGGACAGGGGCAAAGACTGAAGCTTTCTTT.